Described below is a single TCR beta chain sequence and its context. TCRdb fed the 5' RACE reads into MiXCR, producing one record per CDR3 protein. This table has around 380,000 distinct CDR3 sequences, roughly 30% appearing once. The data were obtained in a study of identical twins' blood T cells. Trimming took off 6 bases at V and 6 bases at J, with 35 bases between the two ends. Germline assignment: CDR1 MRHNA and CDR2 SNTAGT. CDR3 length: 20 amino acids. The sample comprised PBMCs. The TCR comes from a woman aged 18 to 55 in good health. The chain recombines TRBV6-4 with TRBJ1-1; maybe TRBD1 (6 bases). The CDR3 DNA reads TGTGCCAGCAGGCCCGATTCGCAGGGGTTGGCTCACCGGGGAAACTCTGAAGCTTTCTTT. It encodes CASRPDSQGLAHRGNSEAFF.